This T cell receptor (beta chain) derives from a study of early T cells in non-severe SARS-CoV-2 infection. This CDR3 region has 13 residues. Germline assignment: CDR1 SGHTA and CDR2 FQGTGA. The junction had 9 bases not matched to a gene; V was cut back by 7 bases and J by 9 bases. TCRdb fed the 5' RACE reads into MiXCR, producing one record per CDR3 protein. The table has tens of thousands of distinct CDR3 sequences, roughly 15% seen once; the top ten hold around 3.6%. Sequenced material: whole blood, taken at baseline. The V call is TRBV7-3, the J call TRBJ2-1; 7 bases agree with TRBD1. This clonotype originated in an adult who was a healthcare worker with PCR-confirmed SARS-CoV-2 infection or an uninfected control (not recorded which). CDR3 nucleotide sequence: TGTGCCAGCACCCAAGGGGGCCCGGGTGAGCAGTTCTTC. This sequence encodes CASTQGGPGEQFF.